These T cell receptor beta chains were read from a single sample in a study of CD8 T cells in Susac syndrome. From the immunoSEQ multiplex PCR reads, TCRdb called clonotypes with MiXCR, one entry per CDR3 protein. The table has 400,000 or so distinct CDR3 sequences, more than 70% seen once. Material: CD8+ T cells from PBMCs. These receptors were obtained from a human donor with multiple sclerosis. Both conserved end residues are part of each CDR3. D genes are given only for firm matches. The listing skips clone size in some rows; elsewhere it reads once, few, many or a size class.

.	TRBV4-1	.	TRBJ1-6	TGCGCCAGCAGCCAGCCGGCAGGGGACAATTCACCCCTCCACTTT	CASSQPAGDNSPLHF
.	TRBV25-1	TRBD1	TRBJ1-2	TGTGCCAGCAGTTGGACAGGGGGCGTGGGCTACACCTTC	CASSWTGGVGYTF
.	TRBV27	TRBD2	TRBJ2-1	TGTGCCAGCCGCGTTGTAGCGGGAGGTTACAATGAGCAGTTCTTC	CASRVVAGGYNEQFF
.	TRBV12-3/TRBV12-4	.	TRBJ2-5	TGTGCCAGCCACAAAGAGGAGGGAGGGACCCAGTACTTC	CASHKEEGGTQYF
.	TRBV6-1	.	TRBJ2-7	TGTGCCAGCGGAGACGACAGCTACGAGCAGTACTTC	CASGDDSYEQYF
.	TRBV6-1	TRBD2	TRBJ2-3	TGTGCCAGCAGCTCCGGGACTAGCGGGCTTAGCACAGATACGCAGTATTTT	CASSSGTSGLSTDTQYF
.	TRBV6-1	TRBD1	TRBJ2-5	TGTGCCAGCAGTGAATTGGTGGGGACAGAAGAGACCCAGTACTTC	CASSELVGTEETQYF
.	TRBV10-3	TRBD1	TRBJ1-1	TGTGCCATCAGTGGTGGACAGGGAAGGGCTGAAGCTTTCTTT	CAISGGQGRAEAFF
.	TRBV28	.	TRBJ1-5	TGTGCCAGCAGTTTCCGACGGATCAATCAGCCCCAGCATTTT	CASSFRRINQPQHF
.	TRBV6-2/TRBV6-3	TRBD2	TRBJ2-1	TGTGCCAGCAGTTATAGCGGGACGTCCTACAATGAGCAGTTCTTC	CASSYSGTSYNEQFF
once	TRBV3-1	.	TRBJ2-5	TGTGCCAGCAGCCGGGCTGTTGCTGGAGGAGAAGAGACCCAGTACTTC	CASSRAVAGGEETQYF
.	TRBV28	TRBD2	TRBJ2-1	TGTGCCAGCAGCTTGGGACTAGAAATCGACAATGAGCAGTTCTTC	CASSLGLEIDNEQFF
.	TRBV7-9	TRBD1	TRBJ2-7	TGTGCCAGCAGCGTATCAGACAGGGGAATTTTCTCCTACGAGCAGTACTTC	CASSVSDRGIFSYEQYF
.	TRBV28	TRBD1	TRBJ1-1	TGTGCCAGCAGTTTGGACAGGTTTGACACTGAAGCTTTCTTT	CASSLDRFDTEAFF
.	TRBV4-1	TRBD1	TRBJ1-4	TGCGCCAGCAGCCATCAATGGGAGGGACAGCTAAATGAAAAACTGTTTTTT	CASSHQWEGQLNEKLFF
.	TRBV20-1	.	TRBJ1-2	TGCAGTGCTATCTCTACACTCCAGTTAGCTAACTATGGCTACACCTTC	CSAISTLQLANYGYTF
.	TRBV30	TRBD1	TRBJ2-7	TGTGCCTGGGGAAGCCCCGGGACAGGGGCAGTCTACGAGCAGTACTTC	CAWGSPGTGAVYEQYF
.	TRBV6-5	.	TRBJ1-1	TGTGCCAGCACCCGAGGAGGGACCCACACTGAAGCTTTCTTT	CASTRGGTHTEAFF
.	TRBV14	.	TRBJ2-5	TGTGCCAGCAGCCTAGGACAGCCGGCGACCCAGTACTTC	CASSLGQPATQYF
.	TRBV30	.	TRBJ2-7	TGTGCCTGGAGTGTACAGGGTTACGAGCAGTACTTC	CAWSVQGYEQYF
.	TRBV2	TRBD2	TRBJ2-5	TGTGCCAGCAGTGGGACTAGCGGGAGTCGGGAAGAGACCCAGTACTTC	CASSGTSGSREETQYF
.	TRBV4-1	.	TRBJ2-2	TGCGCCAGCAGCTTCAAAGGGGTTATGAACACCGGGGAGCTGTTTTTT	CASSFKGVMNTGELFF
.	TRBV7-9	.	TRBJ1-1	TGTGCCAGCAGCCCGGCGGGTTTTGGAGGGTCGAACACTGAAGCTTTCTTT	CASSPAGFGGSNTEAFF
.	TRBV30	.	TRBJ1-1	TGTGCCGGAATGGGGGGGATGTCGAATACATACACTGAAGCTTTCTTT	CAGMGGMSNTYTEAFF
.	TRBV27	.	TRBJ1-1	TGTGCCAGCAGTTTATACCTTATGAACACTGAAGCTTTCTTT	CASSLYLMNTEAFF
.	TRBV20-1	TRBD2	TRBJ2-7	TGCAGTGCTAACCCTCCGACTAGCACGGTCTACGAGCAGTACTTC	CSANPPTSTVYEQYF
once	TRBV21-1	.	TRBJ2-3	TGTGCCAGCAGCAAAGAGGGCAGTAGCACAGATACGCAGTATTTT	CASSKEGSSTDTQYF
.	TRBV18	.	TRBJ1-2	TGTGCCAGCTCACCATGGCAGGTCAAAACTTATGGCTACACCTTC	CASSPWQVKTYGYTF
.	TRBV4-1	.	TRBJ2-7	TGCGCCAGCAGCCAAGAGGAAGGATACTACGAGCAGTACTTC	CASSQEEGYYEQYF
.	TRBV12-3/TRBV12-4	.	TRBJ2-5	TGTGCCAGCAGTGGGACTTACACTAAAGAGACCCAGTACTTC	CASSGTYTKETQYF
.	TRBV12-5	TRBD2	TRBJ2-7	TGTGCTAGTGGTTTGGAGGGACTAGTCCCCGAGCAGTACTTC	CASGLEGLVPEQYF
.	TRBV30	.	TRBJ2-2	TGTGCCTGGGAAGGGGACACCGGGGAGCTGTTTTTT	CAWEGDTGELFF
.	TRBV19	.	TRBJ2-7	TGTGCCAGTAGTATAAAATCGGATACCTACGAGCAGTACTTC	CASSIKSDTYEQYF
.	TRBV27	.	TRBJ1-3	TGTGCCAGCTCGGGGAGTATGGGAAACACCATATATTTT	CASSGSMGNTIYF
.	TRBV7-6	TRBD2	TRBJ2-3	TGTGCCAGCAGCTCAGCGGGACTAACCACAGATACGCAGTATTTT	CASSSAGLTTDTQYF
.	TRBV12-3/TRBV12-4	.	TRBJ2-7	TGTGCCAGCAGTTCGACCCCCCCTAAGCGGAGCTCCTACGAGCAGTACTTC	CASSSTPPKRSSYEQYF
.	TRBV10-3	TRBD2	TRBJ2-7	TGTGCCATCAGTGAGGTAGCGGGGGGTTCCTACGAGCAGTACTTC	CAISEVAGGSYEQYF
once	TRBV10-3	.	TRBJ2-1	TGTGCCATCAGTGAGTCGGACGGTATCTCCTACAATGAGCAGTTCTTC	CAISESDGISYNEQFF
.	TRBV19	.	TRBJ2-1	TGTGCCAGTAGTATAGACCGGCCAGGATCATACAATGAGCAGTTCTTC	CASSIDRPGSYNEQFF
.	TRBV18	TRBD1	TRBJ1-1	TGTGCCAGCTCACCACCGGCGGGACAGGGGTTGGGGGACCACACTGAAGCTTTCTTT	CASSPPAGQGLGDHTEAFF
.	TRBV7-6	.	TRBJ1-2	TGTGCCAGCAGCCCTAGGGAGGGCCCTAACTATGGCTACACCTTC	CASSPREGPNYGYTF
.	TRBV6-1	.	TRBJ2-6	TGTGCCAGCAGTGACAGGTTCCACTCTGGGGCCAACGTCCTGACTTTC	CASSDRFHSGANVLTF
.	TRBV10-3	.	TRBJ2-7	TGTGCCGGTGGGGACACCTACGAGCAGTACTTC	CAGGDTYEQYF
.	TRBV2	TRBD1	TRBJ2-1	TGTGCCAGCAGTGACCGGACAGGTTGGAATGAGCAGTTCTTC	CASSDRTGWNEQFF
.	TRBV28	.	TRBJ2-5	TGTGCCAGCAGTGAGGCCCAGGGGGAGACCCAGTACTTC	CASSEAQGETQYF
.	TRBV12-3/TRBV12-4	TRBD2	TRBJ2-5	TGTGCCAGCAGTCCCACGCAAGCGGGGATAAGAGAGACCCAGTACTTC	CASSPTQAGIRETQYF
.	TRBV19	.	TRBJ1-1	TGTGCCAGTAAGAGATCGGGACGGGGTTTAAACACTGAAGCTTTCTTT	CASKRSGRGLNTEAFF
once	TRBV5-4	.	TRBJ2-3	TGTGCCAGCAGCGGTGATGGGTTTACGCAGTATTTT	CASSGDGFTQYF
.	TRBV20-1	.	TRBJ1-2	TGCAGTGCCCAATCGACAGCGAATTATGGCTACACCTTC	CSAQSTANYGYTF
.	TRBV6-5	TRBD2	TRBJ2-1	TGTGCCAGCAGTTACTCTTGGACTAGCGTCTCGTTGAACTCCTACAATGAGCAGTTCTTC	CASSYSWTSVSLNSYNEQFF
.	TRBV6-5	.	TRBJ1-1	TGTGCCAGCAGTTACTCTCGATCAGCCGGGGTCACTGAAGCTTTCTTT	CASSYSRSAGVTEAFF
.	TRBV11-2	.	TRBJ1-6	TGTGCCAGCAGCTTAGATGGGCAGGGATACTATAATTCACCCCTCCACTTT	CASSLDGQGYYNSPLHF
.	TRBV3-1	.	TRBJ1-1	TGTGCCAGTTGGGGGAACACTGAAGCTTTCTTT	CASWGNTEAFF